This T cell receptor (beta chain) was sequenced during a study of T cell responses to AZD1222 COVID-19 vaccine. Generated by immunoSEQ multiplex PCR, the TCRdb table keeps only in-frame clones and is missing some. This table holds some 80,000 clones, around 85% found once. In germline, CDR1 is MDHEN, CDR2 SYDVKM. The CDR3 has 16 amino acids. The V end lost 5 bases, the J end lost 8 bases, and 21 bases lay between the germline ends. In the case of this clone: What it binds is not known.

Study outcomes and limitations: White British ancestry dominated among donors, who included more females, and clonal diversity was possibly underestimated. Sampling that yielded the repertoires occurred only after the peak T cell response. Per reports, nearly half of all spike-specific TCRs target regions that are unmutated in variants.

The material was peripheral blood, obtained on day 0 of AZD1222 vaccination. The sequence came from an adult in good health. The genes are TRBV28 and TRBJ1-4; no definite D call. The CDR3 sequence: CASSPSTPRISEKLFF. The CDR3, as DNA: TGTGCCAGCAGTCCATCTACTCCAAGGATAAGCGAAAAACTGTTTTTT.